The entry below gives a single T cell receptor (beta chain) sequence along with its context. A single record per CDR3 protein comes from TCRdb applying MiXCR to the 5' RACE reads. The table has about 240,000 distinct CDR3 sequences, more than 3.5% seen once; the top ten hold around 19%. These data originate in a study of T cells after yellow fever vaccination. The CDR3 totals 15 residues. Germline V gene sequence: CDR1 ENHRY, CDR2 SYGVKD. V was clipped by 10 bases and J by 3 bases; unmatched bases: 10. Here the sequenced sample was PBMCs, taken 15 days after the yellow fever booster vaccination. This clonotype was sampled from a man aged 18 to 30 who received the YFV17D yellow fever vaccine. The chain employs TRBV10-3 and TRBJ2-7, with 12 bases aligning to TRBD2. The CDR3 bases are TGTGCCACCGCGGCGAGACTAGCGGGGGACTACGAGCAGTACTTC. Translated, it gives CATAARLAGDYEQYF.